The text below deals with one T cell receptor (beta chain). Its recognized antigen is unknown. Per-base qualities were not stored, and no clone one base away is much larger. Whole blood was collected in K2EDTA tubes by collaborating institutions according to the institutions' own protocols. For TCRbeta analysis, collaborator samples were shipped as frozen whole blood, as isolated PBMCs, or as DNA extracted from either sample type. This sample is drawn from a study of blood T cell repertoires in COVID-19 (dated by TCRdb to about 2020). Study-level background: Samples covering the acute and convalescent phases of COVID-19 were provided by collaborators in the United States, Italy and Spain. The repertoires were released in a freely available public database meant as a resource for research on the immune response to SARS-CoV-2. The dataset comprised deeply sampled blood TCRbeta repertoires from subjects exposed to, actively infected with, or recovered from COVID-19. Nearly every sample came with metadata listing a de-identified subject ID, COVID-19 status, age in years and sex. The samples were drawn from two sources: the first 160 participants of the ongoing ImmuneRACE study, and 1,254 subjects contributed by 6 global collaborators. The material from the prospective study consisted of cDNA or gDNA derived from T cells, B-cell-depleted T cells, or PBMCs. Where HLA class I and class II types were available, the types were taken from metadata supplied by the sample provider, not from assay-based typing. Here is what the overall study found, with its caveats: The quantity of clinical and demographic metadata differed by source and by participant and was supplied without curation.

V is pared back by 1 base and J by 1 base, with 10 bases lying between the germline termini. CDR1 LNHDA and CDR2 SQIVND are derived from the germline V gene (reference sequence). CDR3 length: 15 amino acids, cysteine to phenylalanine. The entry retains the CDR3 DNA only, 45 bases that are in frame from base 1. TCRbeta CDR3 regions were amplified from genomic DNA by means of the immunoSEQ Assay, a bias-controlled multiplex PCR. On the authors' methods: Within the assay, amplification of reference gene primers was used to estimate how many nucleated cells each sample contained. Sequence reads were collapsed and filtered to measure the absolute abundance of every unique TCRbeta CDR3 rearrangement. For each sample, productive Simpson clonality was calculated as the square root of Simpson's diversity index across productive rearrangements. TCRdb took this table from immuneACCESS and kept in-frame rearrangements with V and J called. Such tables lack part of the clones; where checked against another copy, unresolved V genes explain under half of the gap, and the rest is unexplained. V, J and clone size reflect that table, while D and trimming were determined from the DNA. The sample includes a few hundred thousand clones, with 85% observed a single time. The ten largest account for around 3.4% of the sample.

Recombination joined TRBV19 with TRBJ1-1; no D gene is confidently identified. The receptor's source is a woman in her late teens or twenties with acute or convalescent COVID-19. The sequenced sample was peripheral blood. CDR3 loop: CASSIVAQSNTEAFF. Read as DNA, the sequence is TGTGCCAGTAGTATAGTAGCGCAGTCGAACACTGAAGCTTTCTTT.